This entry lists 15 T cell receptor beta chains sequenced from one sample in a study of beta chain features in type 1 diabetes (dated by TCRdb to the late 2010s). The library was produced with the immunoSEQ multiplex PCR assay. The entire isolated RNA was reverse transcribed using the High Capacity cDNA Reverse Transcription Kit, and thus expressed TCRB transcripts were sequenced. The table was pulled from immuneACCESS by TCRdb, which kept in-frame rearrangements only. Such tables lose some clones; where checked, under half of the loss comes from unresolved V genes, and the rest has no known cause. The sample table contains 200,000 to 250,000 clones; only one count was recorded for 11% to 15% of them. Roughly 0.019% of the sample is taken by the ten largest. Their recognized antigens are unknown. The research as a whole found: In all four CD4+ subsets, TCRB CDR3 length was moderately but significantly shorter in type 1 diabetes patients.

The source material was naive CD4+ T cells from blood. The cell subset or site label, read with the paper, signifies: true naive CD4+ T cells. The source of these receptors is a young man with type 1 diabetes.

The chain uses TRBV5-1 and TRBJ1-1; the D gene is possibly TRBD1 (6 bases). Germline V gene data show CDR1 as SGHRS and CDR2 as YFSETQ. The CDR3 consists of 13 residues. The V end was cut by 4 bases, the J end by 1 base, with 8 bases between. CDR3 sequence (DNA): TGCGCCAGCAGCGTGACAGGGAACACTGAAGCTTTCTTT. Its protein product is CASSVTGNTEAFF.

The chain uses TRBV7-2 and TRBJ2-1; 12 bases line up with TRBD2. The V and J ends lost 5 bases and 7 bases, in that order; junction bases with no gene match: 9. Per germline, CDR1 SGHTA and CDR2 FQGNSA. This CDR3 has 16 residues. CDR3 coding DNA: TGTGCCAGCAGCCTGGGGTCTAGCGGGAGGGTTAATGAGCAGTTCTTC. Amino acids: CASSLGSSGRVNEQFF. The whole variable domain, filled in from reference TRBV7-2 and TRBJ2-1, reads GAGVSQSPSNKVTEKGKDVELRCDPISGHTALYWYRQSLGQGLEFLIYFQGNSAPDKSGLPSDRFSAERTGGSVSTLTIQRTQQEDSAVYLCASSLGSSGRVNEQFFGPGTRLTVL.

This clone was counted only a few times. V and J are TRBV2 and TRBJ2-7; 11 bases align to TRBD1. Per the germline V gene, CDR1 is SNHLY and CDR2 is FYNNEI. J gave up 2 bases and V 8 bases, and 5 bases lay outside the gene matches. The CDR3 runs to 14 residues. The CDR3 loop reads CASGRDRGAYEQYF. The CDR3 coding sequence is TGTGCCAGCGGTCGGGACAGGGGGGCCTACGAGCAGTACTTC.

The sample holds a few counts of this clone. The chain employs TRBV30 and TRBJ2-5, with 10 bases matching TRBD2. The CDR3 length is 14 residues. CDR1 GTSNPN and CDR2 SVGIG come from the germline V gene (reference sequence). With 3 bases clipped from V and 5 bases from J, the junction kept 6 bases outside the gene matches. CDR3 nucleotide sequence: TGTGCCTGGAGGTTAGCGGGAGGAGTGGAGACCCAGTACTTC. Translating it yields CAWRLAGGVETQYF.

This clone was counted a few times. The V and J genes are TRBV7-9 and TRBJ1-1; TRBD1 is a possible D gene (5 bases). CDR1 and CDR2 from the germline V gene are SEHNR and FQNEAQ (reference sequence). CDR3 length equals 11 residues. Trimming pared 1 base from V and 10 bases from J, leaving 7 bases between. The CDR3 DNA reads as TGTGCCAGCAGCTTAGAGGGGATAGCTTTCTTT. Protein sequence: CASSLEGIAFF.

This clone was counted a few times. The V call is TRBV10-3, the J call TRBJ2-1; 14 positions agree with TRBD2. CDR3 length: 14 residues. V lost 6 bases to trimming and J lost 8 bases; unmatched junction nucleotides: 3. CDR1 is ENHRY, CDR2 SYGVKD, per germline. The CDR3 DNA reads as TGTGCCATCAGCGGACTAGCGGGAGGCTATGAGCAGTTCTTC. Its protein product is CAISGLAGGYEQFF.

A few counts support this clone. The chain links TRBV6-5 to TRBJ2-7; TRBD1 aligns across 7 bases. The CDR3 has 15 residues. V was pared by 5 bases and J by 2 bases, with 9 bases of the junction left unmatched. Looked up from germline, CDR1 is MNHEY and CDR2 is SVGAGI. CDR3: CASSVTGDLTYEQYF. The CDR3 DNA reads TGTGCCAGCAGTGTCACAGGGGACCTAACCTACGAGCAGTACTTC.

The chain uses TRBV25-1 and TRBJ2-1; 8 bases agree with TRBD1. V trimming: 3 bases; J trimming: 8 bases; junction bases outside the gene matches: 9. The CDR3 covers 15 residues. Looked up from germline, CDR1 is MGHDK and CDR2 is SYGVNS. CDR3 coding DNA: TGTGCCAGCAGTGAGTTGGACAGGGATGTAGATGAGCAGTTCTTC. Translated: CASSELDRDVDEQFF.

V usage is TRBV5-1 and J usage is TRBJ2-1, with 15 bases matching TRBD2. The junction had 3 bases not matched to a gene; V was cut back by 3 bases and J by 5 bases. Germline lookup yields CDR1 SGHRS and CDR2 YFSETQ. The CDR3 is made up of 16 amino acids. The CDR3 DNA reads TGCGCCAGCAGCTCAGGGACTAGCGGGGGGAACAATGAGCAGTTCTTC. The encoded protein is CASSSGTSGGNNEQFF.

This chain links TRBV19 with TRBJ2-1; 9 bases match TRBD2. Germline CDR1 reads LNHDA; CDR2 reads SQIVND (reference sequence). Unmatched junction bases numbered 6, after V lost 3 bases and J lost 6 bases. The CDR3 contains 15 residues. The chain's CDR3 is CASSIGSGRPNEQFF. The CDR3 coding sequence is TGTGCCAGTAGTATCGGTAGCGGGAGACCCAATGAGCAGTTCTTC.

This clone was counted only a few times. The chain couples TRBV25-1 to TRBJ2-5; no definite D call. Trimming took off 5 bases at V and 1 base at J, with 5 bases between the two ends. The CDR3 is made up of 12 amino acids. Germline V gives CDR1 MGHDK, CDR2 SYGVNS. The CDR3 DNA sequence: TGTGCCAGCAGTCGGGTCCAAGAGACCCAGTACTTC. Translating gives CASSRVQETQYF. Drawing the rest from reference TRBV25-1 and TRBJ2-5, the complete variable domain is EADIYQTPRYLVIGTGKKITLECSQTMGHDKMYWYQQDPGMELHLIHYSYGVNSTEKGDLSSESTVSRIRTEHFPLTLESARPSHTSQYLCASSRVQETQYFGPGTRLLVL.

This chain uses TRBV18 with TRBJ2-1; 15 bases line up with TRBD2. The germline CDR1 and CDR2 sequences are KGHSH and LQKENI. Trimming cost V 3 bases and J 9 bases; bases outside gene matches: 6. The CDR3 contains 16 residues. In DNA form, the CDR3 reads TGTGCCAGCTCACCCTTAGGACTAGCGGGAGGGAGTGAGCAGTTCTTC. This translates into CASSPLGLAGGSEQFF.

The rearrangement uses TRBV7-8 and TRBJ1-1, with 9 bases fitting TRBD1. From germline, CDR1 is SGHVS and CDR2 FQNEAQ. The CDR3 length is 14 residues. V dropped 4 bases and J dropped 5; count of bases not matched to a gene: 5. The CDR3 loop is CASSWGQGWTEAFF. The CDR3 DNA reads as TGTGCCAGCAGCTGGGGACAGGGATGGACTGAAGCTTTCTTT.

The chain is built from TRBV5-1 and TRBJ1-2; TRBD1 is a possible D gene (6 bases). Germline-derived CDR1 and CDR2 are SGHRS and YFSETQ. This CDR3 has 14 residues. The V gene lost 2 bases and the J gene lost 4 bases, with 12 bases spanning the gap. The DNA for the CDR3 is TGCGCCAGCAGCTTTGCCGGGGGGCTCTATGGCTACACCTTC. This translates into CASSFAGGLYGYTF.

This clone was found a few times. Distinct nucleotide sequences in the sample also encode this CDR3. V is TRBV30 and J is TRBJ2-3, with D perhaps TRBD1 (6 bases). The CDR3 sequence is 15 residues long. Germline-derived CDR1 and CDR2 are GTSNPN and SVGIG (reference sequence). Trimming shortened V by 1 base and J by 1 base, and 12 bases separated the two germline ends. In DNA form, the CDR3 reads TGTGCCTGGAGTGGTGGGGGCTCGGGCACAGATACGCAGTATTTT. Its protein product is CAWSGGGSGTDTQYF.